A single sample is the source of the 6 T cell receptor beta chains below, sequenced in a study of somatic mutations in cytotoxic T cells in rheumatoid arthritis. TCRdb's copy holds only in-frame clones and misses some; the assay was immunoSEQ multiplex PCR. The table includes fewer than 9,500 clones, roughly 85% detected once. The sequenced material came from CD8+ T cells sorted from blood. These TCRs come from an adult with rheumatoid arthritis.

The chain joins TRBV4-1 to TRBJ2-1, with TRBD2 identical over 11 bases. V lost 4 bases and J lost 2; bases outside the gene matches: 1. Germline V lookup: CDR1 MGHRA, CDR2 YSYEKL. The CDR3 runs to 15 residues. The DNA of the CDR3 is TGCGCCAGCAGCCTAGCGGGAGGGCCCTACAATGAGCAGTTCTTC. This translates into CASSLAGGPYNEQFF.

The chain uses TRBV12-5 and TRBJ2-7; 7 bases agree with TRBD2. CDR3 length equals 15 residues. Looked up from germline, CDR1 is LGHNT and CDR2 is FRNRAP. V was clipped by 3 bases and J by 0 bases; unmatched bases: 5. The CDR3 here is CASGFDGGSSYEQYF. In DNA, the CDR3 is TGTGCTAGTGGTTTTGACGGGGGGTCCTCCTACGAGCAGTACTTC.

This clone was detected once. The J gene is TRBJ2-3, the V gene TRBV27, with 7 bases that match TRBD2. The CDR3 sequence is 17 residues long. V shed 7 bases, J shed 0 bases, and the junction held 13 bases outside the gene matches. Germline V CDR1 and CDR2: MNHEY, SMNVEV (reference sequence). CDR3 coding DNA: TGTGCCAGCACCCTCGCGGGAGCCCACCTTAGCACAGATACGCAGTATTTT. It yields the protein CASTLAGAHLSTDTQYF.

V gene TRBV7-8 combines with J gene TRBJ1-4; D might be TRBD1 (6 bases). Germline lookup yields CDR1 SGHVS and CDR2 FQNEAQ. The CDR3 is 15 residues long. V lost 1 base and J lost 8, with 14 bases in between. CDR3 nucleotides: TGTGCCAGCAGCTTAGAAAGGGGGGTGGTCGAAAAACTGTTTTTT. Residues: CASSLERGVVEKLFF. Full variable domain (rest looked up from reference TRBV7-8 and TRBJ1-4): GAGVSQSPRYKVAKRGQDVALRCDPISGHVSLFWYQQALGQGPEFLTYFQNEAQLDKSGLPSDRFFAERPEGSVSTLKIQRTQQEDSAVYLCASSLERGVVEKLFFGSGTQLSVL.

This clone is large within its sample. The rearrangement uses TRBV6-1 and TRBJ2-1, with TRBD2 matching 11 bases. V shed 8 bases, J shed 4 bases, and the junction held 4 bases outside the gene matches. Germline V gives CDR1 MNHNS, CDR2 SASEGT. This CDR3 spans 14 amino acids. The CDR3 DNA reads TGTGCCAGCGTCACTAGCGGGAGTTACAATGAGCAGTTCTTC. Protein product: CASVTSGSYNEQFF.

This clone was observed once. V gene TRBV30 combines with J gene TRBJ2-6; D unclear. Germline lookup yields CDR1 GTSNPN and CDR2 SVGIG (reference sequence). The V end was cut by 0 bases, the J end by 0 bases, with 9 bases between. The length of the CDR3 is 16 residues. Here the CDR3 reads CAWSVRSGSGANVLTF. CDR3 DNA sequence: TGTGCCTGGAGTGTCCGCTCCGGCTCTGGGGCCAACGTCCTGACTTTC.